Below, 16 T cell receptor beta chains from the same sample are listed, as sequenced in a study of technical replicates of blood from several donors. Clones were read by immunoSEQ multiplex PCR, and TCRdb kept only the in-frame ones, dropping some. The sample yields approximately 69,000 clones, approximately 88% seen once. Material for sequencing was PBMCs. The receptors originated from a human donor in good health. Some clones in this sample may be carry-over from other donors' samples.

In this sample, this clone turned up once. The genes are TRBV19 and TRBJ2-3; TRBD2 agrees at 11 bases. CDR1 and CDR2 (germline): LNHDA, SQIVND (reference sequence). V shed 3 bases, J shed 6 bases, and the junction held 5 bases outside the gene matches. The CDR3 is 15 amino acids. DNA of the CDR3: TGTGCCAGTAGTATCATAGCGGGAGGGTTGGATACGCAGTATTTT. As protein: CASSIIAGGLDTQYF.

This chain uses TRBV7-3 with TRBJ2-7, with D possibly matching TRBD1 (6 bases). The ends were cut back, 5 bases at V and 0 bases at J, with 8 bases in the middle. CDR3 length: 13 amino acids. CDR1 is SGHTA and CDR2 is FQGTGA in the germline V gene. CDR3 coding DNA: TGTGCCAGCAGCCAGACAGGCTCCTACGAGCAGTACTTC. Its translation is CASSQTGSYEQYF. Complete variable domain (other parts from reference TRBV7-3 and TRBJ2-7): GAGVSQTPSNKVTEKGKYVELRCDPISGHTALYWYRQSLGQGPEFLIYFQGTGAADDSGLPNDRFFAVRPEGSVSTLKIQRTERGDSAVYLCASSQTGSYEQYFGPGTRLTVT.

The CDR3 region is CASSSSGLAGETQYF. Written as DNA, the CDR3 is TGTGCCAGCAGCTCCTCGGGACTAGCGGGAGAGACCCAGTACTTC. J is TRBJ2-5 and V is TRBV7-2; 12 positions agree with TRBD2. The germline V gene has CDR1 SGHTA and CDR2 FQGNSA. CDR3 size: 15 residues. V shed 4 bases and J 4 bases; nucleotides not matched to a gene: 4.

This clone showed up just once. This chain connects TRBV4-2 to TRBJ2-7, with D perhaps TRBD1 (6 bases). The CDR3 is made up of 15 amino acids. The germline V and J ends were trimmed by 0 bases and 2 bases, with 11 bases remaining between them. CDR1 and CDR2 from the germline V gene are LGHNA and YNFKEQ. CDR3 in amino acids: CASSQDVGGPYEQYF. As DNA, the CDR3 is TGTGCCAGCAGCCAAGATGTTGGGGGCCCCTACGAGCAGTACTTC.

This clone was seen just once. The gene calls are TRBV7-9 and TRBJ2-5; 7 nucleotides line up with TRBD1. The CDR3 totals 14 residues. CDR1 SEHNR and CDR2 FQNEAQ come from the germline V gene (reference sequence). J lost 5 bases, V lost 3 bases, and 6 bases had no gene match. The CDR3 coding sequence is TGTGCCAGCAGCTTCCCGTCGACAGGGGAGACCCAGTACTTC. Its translation: CASSFPSTGETQYF.

The V gene is TRBV5-4, the J gene TRBJ1-2, with D tentatively TRBD1 (6 bases). Germline V gene data show CDR1 as SGHNT and CDR2 as YYREEE (reference sequence). This CDR3 has 14 residues. Trimming took 4 bases from V and 2 from J, leaving 12 bases between them. As DNA, the CDR3 is TGTGCCAGCAGCCAAGGACAGTTGAACTATGGCTACACCTTC. This encodes CASSQGQLNYGYTF. Together with reference TRBV5-4 and TRBJ1-2, the CDR3 gives the full variable domain: ETGVTQSPTHLIKTRGQQVTLRCSSQSGHNTVSWYQQALGQGPQFIFQYYREEENGRGNFPPRFSGLQFPNYSSELNVNALELDDSALYLCASSQGQLNYGYTFGSGTRLTVV.

The V call is TRBV5-4, the J call TRBJ2-5; no clear D gene. The CDR3 has 14 amino acids. Germline V CDR1 and CDR2: SGHNT, YYREEE (reference sequence). The ends were cut back, 0 bases at V and 5 bases at J, with 11 bases in the middle. CDR3 sequence reads: CASSLGRGFETQYF. The CDR3 nucleotides read TGTGCCAGCAGCTTGGGCCGTGGCTTCGAGACCCAGTACTTC.

J is TRBJ2-5 and V is TRBV7-7; 9 nucleotides line up with TRBD2. The CDR3 totals 17 residues. V lost 5 bases, J lost 4 bases, and 14 bases stayed unmatched. Germline V CDR1 and CDR2: SSHAT, FNYEAQ (reference sequence). The CDR3 region has the DNA TGTGCCAGCAGCCCTAGTGGAAGTAGCGGGAGAGGAGAGACCCAGTACTTC. It translates to CASSPSGSSGRGETQYF.

This sequence joins TRBV9 and TRBJ2-2, with 9 positions matching TRBD1. There are 14 residues in the CDR3. The germline CDR1 and CDR2 sequences are SGDLS and YYNGEE. The V gene end was trimmed by 2 bases and the J gene end by 5 bases; junction bases not matched to a gene: 1. The CDR3 DNA is TGTGCCAGCAGCGTTGGGACAGGGACCGGGGAGCTGTTTTTT. Its translation is CASSVGTGTGELFF. Combining the CDR3 with reference TRBV9 and TRBJ2-2 gives the whole variable domain DSGVTQTPKHLITATGQRVTLRCSPRSGDLSVYWYQQSLDQGLQFLIQYYNGEERAKGNILERFSAQQFPDLHSELNLSSLELGDSALYFCASSVGTGTGELFFGEGSRLTVL.

This clone was seen a single time. The V call is TRBV29-1, the J call TRBJ1-2; D gene ambiguous. V was clipped by 1 base and J by 0 bases, with 6 bases between them. This CDR3 has 13 residues. Germline assignment: CDR1 SQVTM and CDR2 ANQGSEA. The CDR3 loop is CSVEGQTNYGYTF. Written as DNA, the CDR3 is TGCAGCGTTGAAGGCCAGACTAACTATGGCTACACCTTC.

V usage is TRBV9 and J usage is TRBJ1-1; D ambiguous. CDR1 is SGDLS and CDR2 is YYNGEE in the germline V gene. Trimming removed 1 base from V and 5 bases from J, with 15 bases in between. The length of the CDR3 is 15 residues. The CDR3 protein is CASSVRPGERTEAFF. CDR3 sequence (DNA): TGTGCCAGCAGCGTACGCCCTGGCGAGAGGACTGAAGCTTTCTTT.

The J gene is TRBJ2-1, the V gene TRBV15; TRBD2 is a possible D gene (6 bases). This CDR3 region has 16 residues. V was cut by 2 bases and J by 1 base, with 12 bases left in between. In germline, CDR1 is LNHNV, CDR2 YYDKDF (reference sequence). The CDR3 nucleotides are TGTGCCACCAGCAGACCTCGGGACTTGTCCTACAATGAGCAGTTCTTC. This gives the protein CATSRPRDLSYNEQFF.

As DNA, the CDR3 is TGTGCCAGCAGTTTATCGAACAACAGGGTCAGGAATCAGCCCCAGCATTTT. This encodes CASSLSNNRVRNQPQHF. The chain recombines TRBV27 with TRBJ1-5; D might be TRBD1 (6 bases). The germline V and J ends were trimmed by 0 bases and 4 bases, with 16 bases remaining between them. CDR3 size: 17 residues. Germline V gene lookup returns CDR1 MNHEY and CDR2 SMNVEV (reference sequence).

This chain links TRBV27 with TRBJ2-3; 9 positions match TRBD2. The CDR3 is made up of 16 amino acids. Trimming cost V 3 bases and J 4 bases; bases outside gene matches: 8. Germline V lookup: CDR1 MNHEY, CDR2 SMNVEV (reference sequence). The DNA for the CDR3 is TGTGCCAGCAGTTTTGCGCTACGCGGGGGGGCAGATACGCAGTATTTT. The encoded protein is CASSFALRGGADTQYF.

This chain connects TRBV18 to TRBJ2-1; tentative D call: TRBD2 (6 bases). Germline V lookup: CDR1 KGHSH, CDR2 LQKENI. The CDR3 spans 17 residues. V lost 3 bases, J lost 6 bases, and 21 bases lay in between. This CDR3 is CASSPRMAGRFGNEQFF. The CDR3 bases are TGTGCCAGCTCACCCCGGATGGCGGGACGGTTCGGCAATGAGCAGTTCTTC.

The chain is built from TRBV7-3 and TRBJ2-2; D gene uncertain. Trimming took 5 bases from V and 4 from J, leaving 8 bases between them. Germline V gene sequence: CDR1 SGHTA, CDR2 FQGTGA. This CDR3 has 13 amino acids. The CDR3 is CASSRYGTGELFF. Written as DNA, the CDR3 is TGTGCCAGCAGCAGATACGGCACCGGGGAGCTGTTTTTT. The variable domain in full, with the rest retrieved from reference TRBV7-3 and TRBJ2-2, is GAGVSQTPSNKVTEKGKYVELRCDPISGHTALYWYRQSLGQGPEFLIYFQGTGAADDSGLPNDRFFAVRPEGSVSTLKIQRTERGDSAVYLCASSRYGTGELFFGEGSRLTVL.